The clone carrying this T cell receptor (beta chain) was seen a handful of times. The sample comes from a study of blood T cells in healthy people across ages. CDR1 is MGHRA and CDR2 is YSYEKL in the germline V gene. Trimming left V 0 bases short and J 4 bases short, with 10 bases between. The CDR3 is 15 residues long. It was with a sample-barcoded 5' primer and a J-beta primer mix that a second PCR of about 6 to 11 cycles was run. TCRdb reprocessed the 5' RACE reads via MiXCR and lists one record per CDR3 protein. Of 1.5 million to 2 million distinct CDR3 sequences listed, about 28% were seen once; the top ten hold about 7.7%.

This clonotype was obtained from a woman aged 25 to 39 in good health. The chain carries TRBV4-1 and TRBJ1-5; no firm D call. The sequencing sample was made of blood. CDR3 nucleotide sequence: TGCGCCAGCAGCCAAGATCCGGCATATAATCAGCCCCAGCATTTT. The encoded protein is CASSQDPAYNQPQHF.